Detailed here is one TCR beta chain. This sample was included in a study of blood T cell repertoires in COVID-19. Study context: The cDNA or gDNA used as material had been derived from T cells, B-cell-depleted T cells, or PBMCs.

Germline V lookup: CDR1 LNHDA, CDR2 SQIVND (reference sequence). The CDR3 totals 14 residues. Trimming shortened V by 4 bases and J by 8 bases, and 17 bases separated the two germline ends. Original processing notes: Quantification of nucleated cells was approximated via reference gene primer amplification. The repertoire was sequenced with immunoSEQ multiplex PCR; TCRdb's copy has only in-frame clones and lacks some. V and J calls plus clone size are reproduced from that table; the DNA served to infer D and trimming. The sample shows 150,000 to 180,000 clones, 85% to 90% of them seen only once. The rearrangement joins TRBV19 to TRBJ1-1; D is perhaps TRBD1 (5 bases). Specimen: peripheral blood. The receptor was derived from a woman in her thirties or forties with acute or convalescent COVID-19. The CDR3 DNA reads TGTGCCAGTAGTACATGGCAGGGTCGGTACGAAGCTTTCTTT. Its translation is CASSTWQGRYEAFF.